This TCR beta chain was profiled in a study of regulatory T cells in long-lasting Graves disease. At the level of the study: Over 5 years of antithyroid drugs with positive TSH receptor antibodies was taken to mean persistent Graves' disease.

This clonotype was seen more than once but under ten times. Germline-derived CDR1 and CDR2 are SGHRS and YFSETQ. The CDR3 sequence is 16 residues long. V lost 4 bases and J lost 3, with 20 bases in between. Combining iRepertoire HTBI primers with Arm-PCR of CDR3 regions, the authors built TCR beta libraries. Original data processing: Identification across samples found approximately 67 TRBV and roughly 14 TRBJ segments. MiXCR, run by TCRdb on the multiplex PCR reads, gives a single entry per CDR3 protein. The V and J calls were determined by TCRdb, not by the authors. This repertoire shows around 450,000 distinct CDR3 sequences, 20% to 25% found once; its top ten account for roughly 7.1%. As to time point: persistent/refractory GD, antithyroid drugs over 5 years with positive TRAb. RNA from PBMCs was the source of the TCR library.

The genes are TRBV5-1 and TRBJ2-7, with D perhaps being TRBD1 or TRBD2 (6 bases each). The sequences come from peripheral blood mononuclear cells (PBMCs), collected when the disease was refractory, from a patient treated with antithyroid drugs. The sequence was obtained from a female donor with Graves disease. DNA of the CDR3: TGCGCCAGCAGCCCAAGACGGGGGTCAGGGGACTACGAGCAGTACTTC. Its translation is CASSPRRGSGDYEQYF.